Presented here are 12 T cell receptor beta chains from one specimen sequenced in a study of T cell responses to AZD1222 COVID-19 vaccine (dated by TCRdb to the early 2020s). The library was produced with the immunoSEQ multiplex PCR assay. Not all clones reach the TCRdb copy of this immuneACCESS table, which keeps in-frame sequences only. Checked studies attribute under half of the gap to unresolved V genes and leave the rest unexplained. For this sample there are 150,000 to 180,000 clones; roughly 90% appear just once. The ten largest clones add up to approximately 5.1% of the sample. According to the study, the label for this sample's time point signals: baseline before first vaccination. This sample's treatment or condition label indicates: meningococcal conjugate vaccine given as trial control. The source was peripheral blood, collected on day 0 of MenACWY control vaccination. Receptors were obtained from an adult in good health.

The DNA for the CDR3 is TGTGCCAGCATCCCCGGGGGGCCCCGCGGGCAGCCCCAGCATTTT. This translates into CASIPGGPRGQPQHF. This chain joins TRBV28 and TRBJ1-5; a possible D gene is TRBD1 (6 bases). The ends were cut back, 7 bases at V and 7 bases at J, with 20 bases in the middle. Per germline, CDR1 MDHEN and CDR2 SYDVKM. The CDR3 is 15 residues long.

This chain links TRBV12-3 or TRBV12-4 with TRBJ2-5; 7 bases match TRBD2. The CDR3 totals 13 residues. Trimming removed 3 bases from V and 4 bases from J; junction bases left unmatched: 2. The CDR3 protein is CASSLSGTETQYF. The CDR3 nucleotides are TGTGCCAGCAGTTTGAGCGGGACAGAGACCCAGTACTTC.

This clone turned up a few times. This sequence joins TRBV4-1 and TRBJ1-4; 7 nucleotides line up with TRBD1. The CDR3 has 15 amino acids. The ends lost 3 bases at V and 2 bases at J; junction bases unmatched: 3. Germline CDR1 MGHRA, CDR2 YSYEKL. The CDR3 DNA follows: TGCGCCAGCAGCCAGCAACAGGGGACTAATGAAAAACTGTTTTTT. This sequence encodes CASSQQQGTNEKLFF.

This chain links TRBV5-1 with TRBJ1-6; D call uncertain. Germline values: CDR1 SGHRS, CDR2 YFSETQ. This CDR3 spans 15 amino acids. V lost 8 bases to trimming and J lost 4 bases, with 16 bases between them. The CDR3 bases are TGCGCCAGTCGGGAAAGGGCAGTGTATAATTCACCCCTCCACTTT. It encodes CASRERAVYNSPLHF.

The CDR3 DNA reads TGTGCCTGGAGTGTAAGCGGCCACGAGCAGTACTTC. Protein: CAWSVSGHEQYF. The J gene is TRBJ2-7, the V gene TRBV30, with D perhaps matching TRBD2 (5 bases). The V end was cut by 0 bases, the J end by 5 bases, with 8 bases between. The CDR3 has 12 residues. Germline V gives CDR1 GTSNPN, CDR2 SVGIG (reference sequence). The full variable domain, its missing parts supplied by reference TRBV30 and TRBJ2-7, is SQTIHQWPATLVQPVGSPLSLECTVEGTSNPNLYWYRQAAGRGLQLLFYSVGIGQISSEVPQNLSASRPQDRQFILSSKKLLLSDSGFYLCAWSVSGHEQYFGPGTRLTVT.

The chain joins TRBV9 to TRBJ2-1; tentative D call: TRBD2 (6 bases). Trimming removed 3 bases at V and 6 bases at J, with 34 bases between. The CDR3 runs to 21 residues. CDR1 is SGDLS and CDR2 is YYNGEE in the germline V gene. The CDR3 DNA is TGTGCCAGCAGCGGTAAAGCGGTCGGACTACCATCATCCCGAGGGGCCAATGAGCAGTTCTTC. Residues: CASSGKAVGLPSSRGANEQFF.

This rearrangement joins TRBV6-5 to TRBJ1-2, with D maybe TRBD1 (5 bases). V was cut by 5 bases and J by 7 bases, with 20 bases left in between. The CDR3 runs to 15 residues. Per the germline V gene, CDR1 is MNHEY and CDR2 is SVGAGI. The chain's CDR3 is CASSPAAGGAGGYTF. The CDR3 nucleotides read TGTGCCAGCAGTCCCGCAGCAGGAGGGGCAGGTGGCTACACCTTC.

CDR3 in amino acids: CASSPEKVLYNEQFF. The CDR3 DNA reads TGCGCCAGCAGCCCGGAAAAGGTGCTCTACAATGAGCAGTTCTTC. V and J are TRBV4-3 and TRBJ2-1; no definite D call. CDR1 LGHNA and CDR2 YSLEER come from the germline V gene. V was clipped by 4 bases and J by 3 bases, with 13 bases between them. The CDR3 consists of 15 residues.

The chain is built from TRBV6-5 and TRBJ1-1; maybe TRBD1 (5 bases). Looked up from germline, CDR1 is MNHEY and CDR2 is SVGAGI. Trimming stripped 5 bases from V and 0 bases from J, with 10 bases between. The CDR3 consists of 14 residues. This CDR3 reads CASSRTPMNTEAFF. The DNA for the CDR3 is TGTGCCAGCAGTCGGACACCTATGAACACTGAAGCTTTCTTT.

This sequence joins TRBV6-1 and TRBJ1-6, with D perhaps matching TRBD1 (6 bases). Germline V lookup: CDR1 MNHNS, CDR2 SASEGT. This CDR3 is 17 amino acids long. Trimming took 2 bases from V and 4 from J, leaving 15 bases between them. The DNA for the CDR3 is TGTGCCAGCAGTGAAAGTGGGTCAGGGGTTTATAATTCACCCCTCCACTTT. It encodes CASSESGSGVYNSPLHF.

V is TRBV11-2 and J is TRBJ2-5, with D maybe TRBD2 (5 bases). This CDR3 comprises 15 residues. Germline values: CDR1 SGHAT, CDR2 FQNNGV. Trimming left V 0 bases short and J 1 base short, with 9 bases between. This CDR3 reads CASSLESGGQETQYF. CDR3 DNA sequence: TGTGCCAGCAGCTTAGAAAGCGGAGGCCAAGAGACCCAGTACTTC.

The rearrangement joins TRBV24-1 to TRBJ1-2; no reliable D call. With 6 bases removed from V and 7 bases from J, the gap between germline ends came to 14 bases. Germline CDR1 is KGHDR and CDR2 is SFDVKD. This CDR3 spans 13 amino acids. The CDR3 sequence is CATSPGLSGGYTF. The CDR3 coding sequence is TGTGCCACCAGTCCGGGCCTTTCGGGTGGCTACACCTTC.